Shown below are 21 T cell receptor beta chains from a single sample sequenced in a study of blood T cells in healthy people across ages (dated by TCRdb to the mid-2010s). The library was generated by 5' RACE. A second PCR of about 6 to 11 cycles was performed with a sample-barcoded 5' primer and a J-beta primer mix. The raw public data were reprocessed by TCRdb itself: fastp quality trimming at Q25, MiXCR clonotype calling, in-frame beta chains only. Rows are combined by CDR3 protein, so each entry shows the most common genes and DNA. The sample records 1.5 million to 2 million distinct CDR3 sequences, 39% of which are singletons. About 21% of the sample lies in the top ten. Material: blood. Every receptor here comes from a human donor in good health.

This clonotype was observed once. The rearrangement links TRBV11-2 to TRBJ1-5; 8 bases map to TRBD1. J was trimmed by 5 bases and V by 3 bases; bases with no gene match: 6. The CDR3 sequence is 15 residues long. Germline V gene sequence: CDR1 SGHAT, CDR2 FQNNGV. DNA of the CDR3: TGTGCCAGCAGCTTCGGACAGGGAGGTTATCAGCCCCAGCATTTT. Translated: CASSFGQGGYQPQHF.

The chain recombines TRBV2 with TRBJ1-2; no reliable D call. V was clipped by 7 bases and J by 8 bases, with 17 bases between them. The CDR3 is made up of 13 amino acids. Germline V gives CDR1 SNHLY, CDR2 FYNNEI. CDR3 sequence reads: CASTINTGTGYTF. The DNA for the CDR3 is TGTGCCAGCACCATAAATACGGGAACAGGCTACACCTTC. Full variable domain (remainder filled in from reference TRBV2 and TRBJ1-2): EPEVTQTPSHQVTQMGQEVILRCVPISNHLYFYWYRQILGQKVEFLVSFYNNEISEKSEIFDDQFSVERPDGSNFTLKIRSTKLEDSAMYFCASTINTGTGYTFGSGTRLTVV.

This sequence joins TRBV11-3 and TRBJ2-6; 9 bases line up with TRBD1. The CDR3 is 17 residues long. V was clipped by 3 bases and J by 4 bases; unmatched bases: 7. Germline CDR1 reads SGHNT; CDR2 reads YENEEA. The CDR3: CASSFLQGASGANVLTF. The CDR3 coding sequence is TGTGCCAGCAGCTTTTTACAGGGGGCGTCGGGGGCCAACGTCCTGACTTTC.

The V gene is TRBV2, the J gene TRBJ1-3, with 7 bases that match TRBD1. The germline gives CDR1 SNHLY, CDR2 FYNNEI. This CDR3 contains 15 residues. With 6 bases clipped from V and 0 bases from J, the junction kept 5 bases outside the gene matches. CDR3 residues: CASRSDRYSGNTIYF. CDR3 nucleotides: TGTGCCAGCAGATCGGACAGGTACTCTGGAAACACCATATATTTT.

The rearrangement uses TRBV29-1 and TRBJ2-5; D unresolved. Germline CDR1 reads SQVTM; CDR2 reads ANQGSEA. Between the trimmed V and J ends, which lost 5 bases and 0 bases, there was a span of 10 bases. CDR3 length: 13 amino acids. Here the CDR3 reads CSVRSEYQETQYF. CDR3 bases: TGCAGCGTTAGGTCAGAGTACCAAGAGACCCAGTACTTC.

In its sample, this clonotype was seen once. The J gene is TRBJ1-2, the V gene TRBV3-1, with unresolved D. In germline, CDR1 is LGHDT, CDR2 YNNKEL (reference sequence). The CDR3 spans 15 residues. Trimming pared 0 bases from V and 5 bases from J, leaving 13 bases between. The CDR3 DNA sequence: TGTGCCAGCAGCCAAGAAATCGGGGTTAGGTATGGCTACACCTTC. Translated, it gives CASSQEIGVRYGYTF.

CDR3: CASSLAVGGSGGYTF. The CDR3 coding sequence is TGCGCCAGCAGCTTGGCCGTGGGAGGAAGCGGTGGCTACACCTTC. The genes are TRBV5-1 and TRBJ1-2; D uncertain. From germline, CDR1 is SGHRS and CDR2 YFSETQ. The CDR3 length is 15 residues. Trimming removed 0 bases at V and 7 bases at J, with 16 bases between. The whole variable domain, filled in from reference TRBV5-1 and TRBJ1-2, reads KAGVTQTPRYLIKTRGQQVTLSCSPISGHRSVSWYQQTPGQGLQFLFEYFSETQRNKGNFPGRFSGRQFSNSRSEMNVSTLELGDSALYLCASSLAVGGSGGYTFGSGTRLTVV.

The V and J genes are TRBV4-1 and TRBJ2-7, with a weak D call TRBD1 (6 bases). V gave up 4 bases and J gave up 0 bases, with 16 bases separating them. Germline CDR1 MGHRA, CDR2 YSYEKL. The CDR3 has 16 residues. The DNA for the CDR3 is TGCGCCAGCAGCCGGAGCACCGGGACACTCTCCTACGAGCAGTACTTC. This codes for CASSRSTGTLSYEQYF.

CDR3 sequence reads: CASSLKGVTKYF. Here the CDR3 DNA reads TGCGCCAGCAGCTTGAAGGGGGTAACGAAGTACTTC. The gene calls are TRBV5-1 and TRBJ2-5, with D possibly being TRBD1 (6 bases). V gave up 1 base and J gave up 12 bases, with 13 bases separating them. The CDR3 loop spans 12 amino acids. The germline gives CDR1 SGHRS, CDR2 YFSETQ.

This clonotype has only a few counts. V is TRBV11-2 and J is TRBJ2-1; 9 bases match TRBD2. Germline V gene lookup returns CDR1 SGHAT and CDR2 FQNNGV. This CDR3 comprises 16 residues. The J segment lost 4 bases and the V segment lost 6 bases, leaving 10 bases of the junction unmatched. CDR3 sequence reads: CASRRTGTSSYNEQFF. The CDR3 coding sequence is TGTGCCAGCAGACGCACCGGGACTAGCTCTTACAATGAGCAGTTCTTC. The entire variable domain, with the rest obtained from reference TRBV11-2 and TRBJ2-1, is as follows: EAGVAQSPRYKIIEKRQSVAFWCNPISGHATLYWYQQILGQGPKLLIQFQNNGVVDDSQLPKDRFSAERLKGVDSTLKIQPAKLEDSAVYLCASRRTGTSSYNEQFFGPGTRLTVL.

The V gene is TRBV6-1, the J gene TRBJ2-7; D is unclear. The germline CDR1 and CDR2 sequences are MNHNS and SASEGT. Trimming stripped 8 bases from V and 2 bases from J, with 7 bases between. The CDR3 covers 11 residues. The CDR3: CASGWPYEQYF. The CDR3 nucleotides are TGTGCCAGCGGTTGGCCCTACGAGCAGTACTTC.

The J gene is TRBJ2-1, the V gene TRBV4-2; a possible D gene is TRBD1 (6 bases). Trimming took 0 bases from V and 2 from J, leaving 14 bases between them. This CDR3 spans 17 amino acids. Germline CDR1 reads LGHNA; CDR2 reads YNFKEQ. In DNA form, the CDR3 reads TGTGCCAGCAGCCAAGATTTGCGCAGGGGTACCTACAATGAGCAGTTCTTC. Its translation is CASSQDLRRGTYNEQFF.

CDR3 nucleotide sequence: TGTGCCTGGAGTGTAGAGGGTAGCACTGAAGCTTTCTTT. This gives the protein CAWSVEGSTEAFF. V gene TRBV30 combines with J gene TRBJ1-1; D not certain. Germline CDR1 is GTSNPN and CDR2 is SVGIG (reference sequence). There are 13 residues in the CDR3. V was cut by 0 bases and J by 4 bases, with 9 bases left in between.

The chain has TRBV2 and TRBJ2-5; D ambiguous. The CDR3 is 16 residues long. V was trimmed by 4 bases and J by 0 bases, leaving 15 bases between them. Germline CDR1 SNHLY, CDR2 FYNNEI. The CDR3 loop is CASSGPSYQYQETQYF. The CDR3 DNA sequence: TGTGCCAGCAGTGGGCCCAGCTACCAGTACCAAGAGACCCAGTACTTC.

This rearrangement joins TRBV11-2 to TRBJ2-5; possibly TRBD1 or TRBD2 for D (6 bases each). CDR3 length: 15 residues. Deletions cut 5 bases from V and 5 bases from J, with 18 bases between. CDR1 SGHAT and CDR2 FQNNGV come from the germline V gene. This CDR3 reads CASSPRTDGRETQYF. The CDR3 DNA reads TGTGCCAGCAGCCCACGGACAGATGGGAGGGAGACCCAGTACTTC.

This clonotype showed up many times. The CDR3 sequence is CSARDRRGSETQYF. The DNA for the CDR3 is TGCAGTGCTAGAGACCGCAGGGGATCGGAGACCCAGTACTTC. The chain joins TRBV20-1 to TRBJ2-5, with D possibly being TRBD1 (6 bases). The CDR3 is 14 residues long. Per the germline V gene, CDR1 is DFQATT and CDR2 is SNEGSKA (reference sequence). V lost 0 bases, J lost 5 bases, and 13 bases lay in between.

This chain links TRBV7-2 with TRBJ2-1; no reliable D call. With 2 bases removed from V and 9 bases from J, the gap between germline ends came to 8 bases. CDR3 length equals 12 residues. The germline CDR1 and CDR2 sequences are SGHTA and FQGNSA. The CDR3 sequence: CASSLFSREQFF. The CDR3 DNA follows: TGTGCCAGCAGCTTATTCTCCCGTGAGCAGTTCTTC.

A remark on this clonotype: One end of the junction varies from germline; a read error may be responsible. J is TRBJ2-1 and V is TRBV7-7; D unresolved. Germline values: CDR1 SSHAT, CDR2 FNYEAQ (reference sequence). This CDR3 has 13 residues. CDR3 bases: TGTGCTAGCAGCCCGGTACTGGGGAATGAGCAGTTCTTC. It codes for CASSPVLGNEQFF.

CDR3 amino acids: CASSVEGGDRAGYTF. As DNA, the CDR3 is TGTGCCAGCAGCGTAGAAGGTGGAGATCGGGCTGGCTACACCTTC. The chain links TRBV9 to TRBJ1-2; no reliable D call. Germline V gene sequence: CDR1 SGDLS, CDR2 YYNGEE. V was pared by 0 bases and J by 7 bases, with 16 bases between. The CDR3 consists of 15 residues.

Notes on this clonotype: The junction and the germline gene differ at one end; a read error may be behind it. The chain combines TRBV4-1 with TRBJ2-2; TRBD1 or TRBD2 may be the D gene (5 bases each). Germline V gene lookup returns CDR1 MGHRA and CDR2 YSYEKL. This CDR3 is built from 11 residues. This CDR3 reads CASSQVGELFF. CDR3 nucleotide sequence: TGCGCCAGCAGCCAAGTGGGGGAACTGTTTTTT.

In its sample, this clonotype was seen a few times. The J gene is TRBJ1-2, the V gene TRBV9; possibly TRBD1 for D (6 bases). The CDR3 sequence is 17 residues long. V was cut by 3 bases and J by 3 bases, with 21 bases left in between. Germline CDR1 and CDR2: SGDLS and YYNGEE. The CDR3 sequence is CASSGAGQGKGDYGYTF. The CDR3 DNA sequence: TGTGCCAGCAGCGGCGCGGGACAAGGAAAGGGGGACTATGGCTACACCTTC.